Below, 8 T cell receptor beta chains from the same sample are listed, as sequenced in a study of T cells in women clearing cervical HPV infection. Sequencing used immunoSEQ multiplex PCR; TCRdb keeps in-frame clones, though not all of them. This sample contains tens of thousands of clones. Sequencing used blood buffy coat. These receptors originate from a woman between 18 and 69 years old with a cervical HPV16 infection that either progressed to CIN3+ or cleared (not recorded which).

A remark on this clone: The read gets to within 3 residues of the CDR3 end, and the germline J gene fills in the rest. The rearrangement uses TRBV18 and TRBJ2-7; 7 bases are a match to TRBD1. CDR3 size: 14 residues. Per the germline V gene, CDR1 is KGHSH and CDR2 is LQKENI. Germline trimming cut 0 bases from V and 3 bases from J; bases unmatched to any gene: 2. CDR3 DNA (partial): TGTGCCAGCTCACCACCGTCAGGGGGCTACGAG. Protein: CASSPPSGGYE. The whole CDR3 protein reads CASSPPSGGYEQYF.

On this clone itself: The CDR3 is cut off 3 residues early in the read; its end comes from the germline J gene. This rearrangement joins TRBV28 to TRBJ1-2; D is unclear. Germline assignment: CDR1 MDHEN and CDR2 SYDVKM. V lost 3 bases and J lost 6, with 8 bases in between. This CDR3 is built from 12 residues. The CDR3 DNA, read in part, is TGTGCCAGCAGTTTGATGCGGGATGGC. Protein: CASSLMRDG. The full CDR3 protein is CASSLMRDGYTF.

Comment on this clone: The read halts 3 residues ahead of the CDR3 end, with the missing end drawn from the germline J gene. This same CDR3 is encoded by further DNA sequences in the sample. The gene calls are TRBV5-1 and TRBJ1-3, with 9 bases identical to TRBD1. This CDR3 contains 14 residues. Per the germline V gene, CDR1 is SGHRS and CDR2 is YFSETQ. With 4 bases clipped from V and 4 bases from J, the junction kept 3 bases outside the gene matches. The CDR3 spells CASSPGQGGNTIYF. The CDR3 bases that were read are TGCGCCAGCAGCCCGGGACAGGGCGGAAACACC.

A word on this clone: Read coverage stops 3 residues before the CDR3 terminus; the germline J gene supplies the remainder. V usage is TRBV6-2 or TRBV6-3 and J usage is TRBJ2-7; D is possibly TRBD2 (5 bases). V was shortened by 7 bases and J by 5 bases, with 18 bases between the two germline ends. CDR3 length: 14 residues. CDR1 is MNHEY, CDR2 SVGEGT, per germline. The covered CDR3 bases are TGTGCCAGCATTTTTTTTCCGGACTCACACGAG. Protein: CASIFFPDSHE. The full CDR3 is CASIFFPDSHEQYF.

The CDR3 DNA, read in part, is TGCAGTGCGTCCGGCGGGGGCGCGTGGACCGGGGAG. The encoded protein is CSASGGGAWTGE. The CDR3, in full, reads CSASGGGAWTGELFF. This sequence joins TRBV20-1 and TRBJ2-2; perhaps TRBD2 as D (7 bases). The DNA ends 3 residues before the CDR3 does, and the rest of the CDR3 is filled in from the germline J gene. The V end was cut by 6 bases, the J end by 5 bases, with 19 bases between. Germline V CDR1 and CDR2: DFQATT, SNEGSKA (reference sequence). This CDR3 has 15 residues.

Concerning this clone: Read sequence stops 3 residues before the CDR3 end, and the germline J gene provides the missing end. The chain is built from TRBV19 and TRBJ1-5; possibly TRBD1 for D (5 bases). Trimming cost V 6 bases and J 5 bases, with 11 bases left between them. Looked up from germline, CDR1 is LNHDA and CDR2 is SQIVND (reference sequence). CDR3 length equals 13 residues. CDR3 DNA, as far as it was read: TGTGCCAGTAGCGGGACTTGGGATCAGCCC. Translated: CASSGTWDQP. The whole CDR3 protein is CASSGTWDQPQHF.

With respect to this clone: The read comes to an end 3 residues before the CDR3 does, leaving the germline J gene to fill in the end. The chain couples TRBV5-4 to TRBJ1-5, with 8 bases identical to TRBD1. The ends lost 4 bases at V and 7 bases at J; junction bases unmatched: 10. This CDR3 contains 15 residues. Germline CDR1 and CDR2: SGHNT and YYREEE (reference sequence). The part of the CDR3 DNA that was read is TGTGCCAGCAGCCCAGGACAGGGAGGTAACCAGCCC. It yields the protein CASSPGQGGNQP. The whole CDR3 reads CASSPGQGGNQPQHF.

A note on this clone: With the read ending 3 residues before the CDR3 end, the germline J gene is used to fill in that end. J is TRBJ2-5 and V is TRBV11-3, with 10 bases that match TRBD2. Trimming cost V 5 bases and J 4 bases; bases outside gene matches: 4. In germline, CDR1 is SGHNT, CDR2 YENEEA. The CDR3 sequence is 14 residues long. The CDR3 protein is CASSPRLAGETQYF. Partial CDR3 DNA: TGTGCCAGCAGCCCGAGACTAGCGGGAGAGACC.